This T cell receptor beta chain was captured by sequencing in a study of cytomegalovirus exposure and HLA in healthy donors. As for the study in general: Around 83% of 300 to 450 genotyped donors fell in the Caucasian-associated ancestry cluster.

60 Vbeta and 13 Jbeta primers were used in PCR. Method: immunoSEQ multiplex PCR; TCRdb's copy keeps in-frame clones and lacks some. This table has some 170,000 clones, roughly 81% appearing once. The CDR3 covers 11 residues. Germline V lookup: CDR1 SQVTM, CDR2 ANQGSEA. Trimming removed 7 bases from V and 6 bases from J, with 12 bases in between. The clonotype comes from a young woman in good health and CMV-seropositive. The source material was PBMCs. The chain joins TRBV29-1 to TRBJ1-2, with D perhaps TRBD1 (6 bases). CDR3 amino acids: CSEGQGNGYTF. In DNA form, the CDR3 reads TGCAGCGAGGGGCAGGGGAATGGCTACACCTTC.